This T cell receptor beta chain appears in the sequencing data of a study of blood T cell repertoires in COVID-19. Study-level information: From the United States, Italy and Spain came samples of acute and convalescent COVID-19.

Sequencing was performed with immunoSEQ multiplex PCR; in TCRdb, only in-frame clones are kept and a portion is missing. The sample lists about 140,000 clones; over 65% were seen once. The CDR3 covers 15 residues. Germline V gives CDR1 MNHEY, CDR2 SMNVEV (reference sequence). V was shortened by 6 bases and J by 2 bases, with 14 bases between the two germline ends. The source of this sequence is a man aged 45-65 years with acute or convalescent COVID-19. The chain employs TRBV27 and TRBJ1-5, with D tentatively TRBD1 (6 bases). Material for sequencing was peripheral blood. CDR3 nucleotide sequence: TGTGCCAGCAGCCTGGGACAAGGGCGCAATCAGCCCCAGCATTTT. As protein: CASSLGQGRNQPQHF.